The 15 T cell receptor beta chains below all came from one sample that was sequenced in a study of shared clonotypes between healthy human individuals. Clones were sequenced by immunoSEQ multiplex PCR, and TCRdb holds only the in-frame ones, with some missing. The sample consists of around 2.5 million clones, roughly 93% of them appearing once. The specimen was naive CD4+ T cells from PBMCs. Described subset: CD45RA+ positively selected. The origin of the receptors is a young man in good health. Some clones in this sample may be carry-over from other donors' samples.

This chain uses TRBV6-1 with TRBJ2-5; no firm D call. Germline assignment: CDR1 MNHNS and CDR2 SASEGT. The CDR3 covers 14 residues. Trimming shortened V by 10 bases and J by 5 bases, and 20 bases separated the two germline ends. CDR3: CATQTGGLGETQYF. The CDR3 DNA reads TGTGCCACCCAGACTGGTGGATTAGGCGAGACCCAGTACTTC.

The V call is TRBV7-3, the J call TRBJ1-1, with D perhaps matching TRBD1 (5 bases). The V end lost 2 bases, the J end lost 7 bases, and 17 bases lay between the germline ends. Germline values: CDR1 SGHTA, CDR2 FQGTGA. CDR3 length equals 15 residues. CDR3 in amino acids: CASSLFFGGRSEAFF. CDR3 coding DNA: TGTGCCAGCAGCTTATTTTTCGGGGGTAGGAGTGAAGCTTTCTTT.

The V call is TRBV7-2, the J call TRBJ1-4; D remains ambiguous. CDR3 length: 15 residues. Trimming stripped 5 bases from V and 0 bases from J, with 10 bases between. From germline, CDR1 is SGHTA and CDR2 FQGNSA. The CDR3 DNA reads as TGTGCCAGCAGCCCGAGGGCTCCAACTAATGAAAAACTGTTTTTT. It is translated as CASSPRAPTNEKLFF.

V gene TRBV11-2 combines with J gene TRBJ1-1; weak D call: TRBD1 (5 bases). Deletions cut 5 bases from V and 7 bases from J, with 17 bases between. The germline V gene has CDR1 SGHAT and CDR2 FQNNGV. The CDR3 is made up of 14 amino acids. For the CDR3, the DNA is TGTGCCAGCAGCCCCTCTTCCAGGGCCCGTGAAGCTTTCTTT. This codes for CASSPSSRAREAFF.

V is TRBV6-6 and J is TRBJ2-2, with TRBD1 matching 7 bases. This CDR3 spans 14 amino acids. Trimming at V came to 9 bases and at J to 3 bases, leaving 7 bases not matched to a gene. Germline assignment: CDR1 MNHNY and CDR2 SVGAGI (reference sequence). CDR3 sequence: CASSWDSYTGELFF. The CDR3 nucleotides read TGTGCCAGTTCTTGGGACAGTTACACCGGGGAGCTGTTTTTT.

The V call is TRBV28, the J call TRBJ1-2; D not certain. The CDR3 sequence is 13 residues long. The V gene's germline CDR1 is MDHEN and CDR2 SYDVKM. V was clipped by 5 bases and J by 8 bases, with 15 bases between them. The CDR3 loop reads CASSPNPRRGYTF. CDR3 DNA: TGTGCCAGCAGTCCAAACCCCAGGAGAGGCTACACCTTC.

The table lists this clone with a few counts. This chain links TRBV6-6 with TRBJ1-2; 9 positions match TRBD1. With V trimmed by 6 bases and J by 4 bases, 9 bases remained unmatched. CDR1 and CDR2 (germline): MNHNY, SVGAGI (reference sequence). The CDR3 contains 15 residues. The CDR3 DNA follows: TGTGCCAGCAGCACGGGAACAGGGGGCGGCTATGGCTACACCTTC. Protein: CASSTGTGGGYGYTF.

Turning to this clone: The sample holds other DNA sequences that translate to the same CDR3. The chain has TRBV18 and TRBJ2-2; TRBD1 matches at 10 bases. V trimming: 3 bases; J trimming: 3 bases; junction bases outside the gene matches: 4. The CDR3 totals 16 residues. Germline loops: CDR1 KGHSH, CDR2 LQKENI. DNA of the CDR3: TGTGCCAGCTCACCGCCGGGACAGGGGTACACCGGGGAGCTGTTTTTT. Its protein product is CASSPPGQGYTGELFF.

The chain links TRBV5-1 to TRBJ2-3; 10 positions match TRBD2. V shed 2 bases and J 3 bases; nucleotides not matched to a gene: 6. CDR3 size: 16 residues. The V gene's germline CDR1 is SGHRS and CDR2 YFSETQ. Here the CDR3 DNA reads TGCGCCAGCAGCTTACTAGCGGGACCATCGACAGATACGCAGTATTTT. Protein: CASSLLAGPSTDTQYF.

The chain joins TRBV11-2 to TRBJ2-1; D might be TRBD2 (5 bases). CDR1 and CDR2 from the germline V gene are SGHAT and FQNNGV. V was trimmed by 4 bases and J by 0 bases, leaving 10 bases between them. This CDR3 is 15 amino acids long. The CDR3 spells CASSSRVDSYNEQFF. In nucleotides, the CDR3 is TGTGCCAGCAGCTCGCGGGTCGACTCCTACAATGAGCAGTTCTTC.

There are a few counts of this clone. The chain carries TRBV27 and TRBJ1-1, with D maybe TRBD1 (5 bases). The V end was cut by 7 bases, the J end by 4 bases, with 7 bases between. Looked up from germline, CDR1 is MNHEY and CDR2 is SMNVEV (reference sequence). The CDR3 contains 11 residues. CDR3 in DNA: TGTGCCAGCATGGGGCGCACTGAAGCTTTCTTT. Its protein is CASMGRTEAFF.

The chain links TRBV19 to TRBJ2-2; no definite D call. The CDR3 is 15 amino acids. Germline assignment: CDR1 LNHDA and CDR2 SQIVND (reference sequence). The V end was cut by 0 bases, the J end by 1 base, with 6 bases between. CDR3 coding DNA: TGTGCCAGTAGTATAGATACGGAGAACACCGGGGAGCTGTTTTTT. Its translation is CASSIDTENTGELFF.

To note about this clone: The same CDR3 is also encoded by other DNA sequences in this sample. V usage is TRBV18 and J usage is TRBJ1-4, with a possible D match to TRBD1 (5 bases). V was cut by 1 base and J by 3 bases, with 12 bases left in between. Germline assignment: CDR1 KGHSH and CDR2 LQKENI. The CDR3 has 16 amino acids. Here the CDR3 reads CASSPRTGGSNEKLFF. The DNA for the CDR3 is TGTGCCAGCTCACCACGGACCGGGGGATCTAATGAAAAACTGTTTTTT. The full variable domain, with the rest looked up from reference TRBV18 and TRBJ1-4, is NAGVMQNPRHLVRRRGQEARLRCSPMKGHSHVYWYRQLPEEGLKFMVYLQKENIIDESGMPKERFSAEFPKEGPSILRIQQVVRGDSAAYFCASSPRTGGSNEKLFFGSGTQLSVL.

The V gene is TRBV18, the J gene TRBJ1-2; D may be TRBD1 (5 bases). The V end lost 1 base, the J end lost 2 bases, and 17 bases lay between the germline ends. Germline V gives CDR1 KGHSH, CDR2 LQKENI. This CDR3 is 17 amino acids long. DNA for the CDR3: TGTGCCAGCTCACCACTGGGGGACGCCTACCCAAACTATGGCTACACCTTC. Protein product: CASSPLGDAYPNYGYTF.

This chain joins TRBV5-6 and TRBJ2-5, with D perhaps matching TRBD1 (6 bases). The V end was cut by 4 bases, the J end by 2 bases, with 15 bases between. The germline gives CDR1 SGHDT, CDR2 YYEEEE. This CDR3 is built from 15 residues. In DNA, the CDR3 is TGTGCCAGCAGCGTGGGCAGAGACAGGCAAGAGACCCAGTACTTC. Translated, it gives CASSVGRDRQETQYF.